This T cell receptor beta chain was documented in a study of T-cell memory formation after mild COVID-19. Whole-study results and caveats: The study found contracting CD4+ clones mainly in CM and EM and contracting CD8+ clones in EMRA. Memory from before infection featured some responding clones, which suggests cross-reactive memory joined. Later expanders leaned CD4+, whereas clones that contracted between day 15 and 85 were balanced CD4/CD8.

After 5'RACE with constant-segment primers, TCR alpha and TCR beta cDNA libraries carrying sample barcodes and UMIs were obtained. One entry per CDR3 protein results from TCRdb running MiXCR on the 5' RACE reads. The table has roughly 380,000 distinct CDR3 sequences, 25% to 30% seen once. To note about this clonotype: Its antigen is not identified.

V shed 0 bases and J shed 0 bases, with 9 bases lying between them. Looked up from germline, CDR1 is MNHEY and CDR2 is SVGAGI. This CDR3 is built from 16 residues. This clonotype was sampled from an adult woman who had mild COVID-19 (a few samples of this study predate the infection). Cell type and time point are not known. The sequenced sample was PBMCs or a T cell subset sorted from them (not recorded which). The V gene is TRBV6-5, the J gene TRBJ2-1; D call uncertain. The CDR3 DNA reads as TGTGCCAGCAGTTACTCGAGATTAAGCTCCTACAATGAGCAGTTCTTC. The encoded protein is CASSYSRLSSYNEQFF.